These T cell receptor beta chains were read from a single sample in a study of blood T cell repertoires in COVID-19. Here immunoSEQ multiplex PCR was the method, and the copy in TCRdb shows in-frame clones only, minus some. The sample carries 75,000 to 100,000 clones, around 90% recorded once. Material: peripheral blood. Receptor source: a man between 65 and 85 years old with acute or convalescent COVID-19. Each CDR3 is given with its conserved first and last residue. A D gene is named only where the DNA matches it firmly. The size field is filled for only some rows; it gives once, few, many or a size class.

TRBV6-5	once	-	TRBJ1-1	TGTGCCAGCATCTCGGGGTTTGGGAACACTGAAGCTTTCTTT	CASISGFGNTEAFF
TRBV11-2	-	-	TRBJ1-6	TGTGCCAGCAGCAACCAGGGGCTAAACAATTCACCCCTCCACTTT	CASSNQGLNNSPLHF
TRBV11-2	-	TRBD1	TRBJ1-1	TGTGCCAGCAGCTTGGGGGACAGGAACACTGAAGCTTTCTTT	CASSLGDRNTEAFF
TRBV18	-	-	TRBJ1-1	TGTGCCAGCTCATCGGACACCGCCGGGGGAACTGAAGCTTTCTTT	CASSSDTAGGTEAFF
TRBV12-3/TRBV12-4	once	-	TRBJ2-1	TGTGCCAGCAGTTTTGCCGGTTACAATGAGCAGTTCTTC	CASSFAGYNEQFF
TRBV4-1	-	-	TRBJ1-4	TGCGCCAGCAGCCAAGGAGACACTCCTAATGAAAAACTGTTTTTT	CASSQGDTPNEKLFF
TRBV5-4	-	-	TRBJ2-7	TGTGCCAGCAGCTTTGAAGGGGGTAGGAACTACGAGCAGTACTTC	CASSFEGGRNYEQYF
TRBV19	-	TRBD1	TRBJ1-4	TGTGCCAGTAGTAACTACGGGACAGGAAATGAAAAACTGTTTTTT	CASSNYGTGNEKLFF
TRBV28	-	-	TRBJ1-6	TGTGCCAGCAGTTTATCCATCTACTCACCCCTCCACTTT	CASSLSIYSPLHF
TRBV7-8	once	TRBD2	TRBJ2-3	TGTGCCAGCAGCTTCAGGACTAGCGGGGGGCTCACAGATACGCAGTATTTT	CASSFRTSGGLTDTQYF
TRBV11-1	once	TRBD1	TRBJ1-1	TGTGCCAGCAGCTTAGGAATGGGACAGGGCGGCACTGAAGCTTTCTTT	CASSLGMGQGGTEAFF
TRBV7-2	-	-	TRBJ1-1	TGTGCCAGCATTAAGGCAGGGGAAATGAACACTGAAGCTTTCTTT	CASIKAGEMNTEAFF
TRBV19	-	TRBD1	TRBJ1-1	TGTGCCAGTAGTATTTCCGCGGGACAGGGGACCACTGAAGCTTTCTTT	CASSISAGQGTTEAFF
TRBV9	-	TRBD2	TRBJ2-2	TGTGCCAGCGAGCGGGGGGCCGGGGAGCTGTTTTTT	CASERGAGELFF
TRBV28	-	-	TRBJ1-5	TGTGCCAGCAGTTTATACGGTCAGCCCCAGCATTTT	CASSLYGQPQHF
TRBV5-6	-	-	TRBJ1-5	TGTGCCAGCAGCTTGAGCGGTCGCAATCAGCCCCAGCATTTT	CASSLSGRNQPQHF
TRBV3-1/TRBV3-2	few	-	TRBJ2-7	TGTGCCAGCAGTTTACTTGAGGGCTACGAGCAGTACTTC	CASSLLEGYEQYF
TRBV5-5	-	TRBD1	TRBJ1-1	TGTGCCAGCAGCTTGGGACAGGGGGCCCTCAAGGCTGAAGCTTTCTTT	CASSLGQGALKAEAFF
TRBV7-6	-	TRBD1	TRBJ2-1	TGTGCCAGCAGCCCTGGACAGGGCTCCTACAATGAGCAGTTCTTC	CASSPGQGSYNEQFF
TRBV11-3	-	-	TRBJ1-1	TGTGCCAGCAGCTTAGGCGCAGGGCTGAACACTGAAGCTTTCTTT	CASSLGAGLNTEAFF
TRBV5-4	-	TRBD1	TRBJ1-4	TGTGCCAGCAGCCTAGGGACAGGGCGGGTTGAAAAACTGTTTTTT	CASSLGTGRVEKLFF
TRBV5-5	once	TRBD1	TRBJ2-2	TGTGCCAGCAGCTTGAGAGGGGGCAACGGTTTAGCCGGGGAGCTGTTTTTT	CASSLRGGNGLAGELFF
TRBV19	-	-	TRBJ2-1	TGTGCCAGTAGTTTCGGGTCTCAGCCCTACAATGAGCAGTTCTTC	CASSFGSQPYNEQFF
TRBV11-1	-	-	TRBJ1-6	TGTGCCAGCAGCCAGCTAAGGGGGAATTCACCCCTCCACTTT	CASSQLRGNSPLHF
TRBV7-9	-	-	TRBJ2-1	TGTGCCAGCAGCTTAGATACGGGTGAGCAGTTCTTC	CASSLDTGEQFF
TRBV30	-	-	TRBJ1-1	TGTGCCTGGAGTCCGAGGGGGAAGACTGAAGCTTTCTTT	CAWSPRGKTEAFF
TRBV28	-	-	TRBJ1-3	TGTGCCAGCAGTTTCCCAGGATCAAACACCATATATTTT	CASSFPGSNTIYF
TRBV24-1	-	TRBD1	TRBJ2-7	TGTGCCACCAGTGACCACACTACAGGGGGAAGTTACTTC	CATSDHTTGGSYF
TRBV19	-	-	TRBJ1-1	TGTGCCAGTAGCGCGACAGATTACACTGAAGCTTTCTTT	CASSATDYTEAFF
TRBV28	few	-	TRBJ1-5	TGTGCCAGCAGAATTAGACAGGTGGGCAATCAGCCCCAGCATTTT	CASRIRQVGNQPQHF
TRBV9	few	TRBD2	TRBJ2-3	TGTGCCAGCAGCGTAGATGGTGCGGGGGGCACAGATACGCAGTATTTT	CASSVDGAGGTDTQYF
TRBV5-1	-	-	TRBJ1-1	TGCGCCAGCAGCTTGGCTGCCGGGAACACTGAAGCTTTCTTT	CASSLAAGNTEAFF
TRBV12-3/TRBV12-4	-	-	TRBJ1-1	TGTGCCAGCAGTTTCAGAAACACTGAAGCTTTCTTT	CASSFRNTEAFF
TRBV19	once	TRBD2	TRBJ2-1	TGTGCCAGTAGAAACTTAGCGGGAGCACCCGTCTTC	CASRNLAGAPVF
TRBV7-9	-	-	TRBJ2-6	TGTGCCAGCAGCGGCCTCGGGTCTGGGGCCAACGTCCTGACTTTC	CASSGLGSGANVLTF
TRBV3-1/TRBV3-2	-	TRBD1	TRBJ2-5	TGTGCCAGCAGCCAAGAAGGGGGCAAAAAGACCCAGTACTTC	CASSQEGGKKTQYF
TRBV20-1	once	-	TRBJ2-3	TGCAGTGCTAGTTTTGAGGGTACGCAGTATTTT	CSASFEGTQYF
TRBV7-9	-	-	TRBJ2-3	TGTGCCAGCAGCTCCTTTAGCCCCGATACGCAGTATTTT	CASSSFSPDTQYF
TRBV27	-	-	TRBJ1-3	TGTGCCAGCAGTAGGGGGGGACTAAGAAACACCATATATTTT	CASSRGGLRNTIYF
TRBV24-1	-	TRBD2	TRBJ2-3	TGTGCCACCAGTGAGGGTAGCGGGAGAGACACAGATACGCAGTATTTT	CATSEGSGRDTDTQYF
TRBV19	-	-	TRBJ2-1	TGTGCCAGTAGTATAAGAACTATCAGCTCCTACAATGAGCAGTTCTTC	CASSIRTISSYNEQFF
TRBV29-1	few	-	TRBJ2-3	TGCAGCCTCTGGGCCGGGGGAGATACGCAGTATTTT	CSLWAGGDTQYF
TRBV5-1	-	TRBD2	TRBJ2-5	TGCGCCAGCAGCTTGGGGACTAGCGGGGTGGAGACCCAGTACTTC	CASSLGTSGVETQYF
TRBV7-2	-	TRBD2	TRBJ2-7	TGTGCCAGCAGCCCCCAGGGACTAGGTCTCTACGAGCAGTACTTC	CASSPQGLGLYEQYF
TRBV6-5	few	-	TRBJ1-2	TGTGCCAGCAGTCTGCCCAGGGGAGACTATGGCTACACCTTC	CASSLPRGDYGYTF
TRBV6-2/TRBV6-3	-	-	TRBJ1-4	TGTGCCAGCAGTTACTCCGGCAGTGGAGCTAATGAAAAACTGTTTTTT	CASSYSGSGANEKLFF
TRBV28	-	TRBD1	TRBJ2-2	TGTGCCAGCAGATGGGGACAGCCAACCGGGGAGCTGTTTTTT	CASRWGQPTGELFF
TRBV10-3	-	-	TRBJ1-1	TGTGCCATCAGTGGGGAGGGCCCGGGGACTGAAGCTTTCTTT	CAISGEGPGTEAFF
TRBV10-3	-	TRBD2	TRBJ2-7	TGTGCCATCAGTGAGTCACTGCGGGAGATTTACTACGAGCAGTACTTC	CAISESLREIYYEQYF
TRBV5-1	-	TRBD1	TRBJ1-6	TGCGCCAGCAGCTTGGATCAGGGGGCAAACTCACCCCTCCACTTT	CASSLDQGANSPLHF
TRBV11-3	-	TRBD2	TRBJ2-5	TGTGCCAGCAGCCCCTCGGGGGGAACTGGGGAGACCCAGTACTTC	CASSPSGGTGETQYF